One sample yielded the 28 T cell receptor beta chains listed below, sequenced in a study of beta chain features in type 1 diabetes. Study results and limitations: Moderately but significantly shorter TCRB CDR3s were found in Type 1 diabetes patients in all four CD4+ subsets.

Antigens for these TCRs are unknown. TCRB transcripts that were expressed got sequenced, as all of the isolated RNA had been reverse transcribed. Libraries were prepared by immunoSEQ multiplex PCR; TCRdb keeps only in-frame clonotypes and omits some of them. The table lists about 640,000 clones, 9.5% to 15% of them singletons. Source material: naive CD4+ T cells from blood. These receptors all come from a young man with type 1 diabetes.

The V gene is TRBV19, the J gene TRBJ2-1, with no clear D. CDR1 and CDR2 (germline): LNHDA, SQIVND (reference sequence). Trimming removed 7 bases from V and 0 bases from J, with 16 bases in between. The CDR3 runs 16 residues. DNA for the CDR3: TGTGCCAGTAAGGGTGTTGACGAGAGCTCCTACAATGAGCAGTTCTTC. It translates to CASKGVDESSYNEQFF.

This chain uses TRBV30 with TRBJ1-6, with D maybe TRBD1 (5 bases). Deletions cut 2 bases from V and 6 bases from J, with 11 bases between. Germline V gene lookup returns CDR1 GTSNPN and CDR2 SVGIG (reference sequence). CDR3 length equals 14 residues. The DNA of the CDR3 is TGTGCCTGGAGTTCCACCGACAGTAATTCACCCCTCCACTTT. Its protein is CAWSSTDSNSPLHF.

This clone showed up just a few times. The CDR3 loop is CASSQGLGRRGTYSNQPQHF. CDR3 nucleotides: TGTGCCAGCAGCCAAGGATTGGGGCGGCGTGGAACTTATAGCAATCAGCCCCAGCATTTT. The chain is built from TRBV4-2 and TRBJ1-5, with D possibly being TRBD1 (5 bases). This CDR3 region has 20 residues. Germline V gene lookup returns CDR1 LGHNA and CDR2 YNFKEQ. Trimming shortened V by 1 base and J by 0 bases, and 22 bases separated the two germline ends.

There are a few counts of this clone. CDR3 sequence: CASSRWTSGGDTQYF. The CDR3 DNA sequence: TGTGCCAGCAGTCGATGGACTAGCGGGGGAGATACGCAGTATTTT. The chain has TRBV2 and TRBJ2-3; TRBD2 agrees at 13 bases. Germline lookup yields CDR1 SNHLY and CDR2 FYNNEI. With 5 bases clipped from V and 5 bases from J, the junction kept 4 bases outside the gene matches. This CDR3 is 15 amino acids long.

There are a few counts of this clone. This sequence joins TRBV28 and TRBJ2-2, with D unresolved. The CDR3 totals 12 residues. V was trimmed by 5 bases and J by 8 bases, leaving 9 bases between them. Germline CDR1 reads MDHEN; CDR2 reads SYDVKM. The CDR3 DNA sequence: TGTGCCAGCAGTCTCTCCAGGGGGGAGCTGTTTTTT. It encodes CASSLSRGELFF.

This sequence joins TRBV6-6 and TRBJ1-2; D is unclear. Trimming cost V 4 bases and J 8 bases, with 8 bases left between them. This CDR3 contains 11 residues. Germline V gene sequence: CDR1 MNHNY, CDR2 SVGAGI (reference sequence). The CDR3, as DNA: TGTGCCAGCAGTTTCCCTCTGGGCTACACCTTC. Its protein is CASSFPLGYTF.

V usage is TRBV2 and J usage is TRBJ1-2; D perhaps matches TRBD1 (5 bases). Germline values: CDR1 SNHLY, CDR2 FYNNEI. V lost 8 bases and J 2 bases, leaving 9 bases between the germline ends. This CDR3 region has 12 residues. The CDR3 sequence is CASAGGNYGYTF. The CDR3 DNA sequence: TGTGCCAGCGCGGGGGGGAACTATGGCTACACCTTC.

A single count supports this clone. The junction departs from the called germline gene at one end, perhaps through a read error. J is TRBJ2-5 and V is TRBV7-7, with D maybe TRBD2 (5 bases). Per the germline V gene, CDR1 is SSHAT and CDR2 is FNYEAQ (reference sequence). The CDR3 consists of 14 residues. The CDR3 coding sequence is TGTGCTAGCAGCTTAGCGTCTAGCCAAGAGACCCAGTACTTC. It translates to CASSLASSQETQYF.

This clone was observed a few times. The V and J genes are TRBV6-6 and TRBJ1-5; TRBD1 might be the D (5 bases). The length of the CDR3 is 11 residues. Trimming removed 6 bases from V and 7 bases from J, with 7 bases in between. Germline CDR1 MNHNY, CDR2 SVGAGI (reference sequence). CDR3 sequence reads: CASRQEQPQHF. Written as DNA, the CDR3 is TGTGCCAGCAGACAGGAGCAGCCCCAGCATTTT.

This chain uses TRBV18 with TRBJ2-1, with no clear D. The V and J ends lost 2 bases and 4 bases respectively, with 12 bases between them. The V gene's germline CDR1 is KGHSH and CDR2 LQKENI. This CDR3 contains 15 residues. CDR3 in amino acids: CASSPSVVGYNEQFF. CDR3 DNA: TGTGCCAGCTCACCATCAGTGGTAGGTTACAATGAGCAGTTCTTC.

This clone has more than one count but fewer than ten. The rearrangement joins TRBV9 to TRBJ1-3; TRBD1 might be the D (5 bases). The V gene's germline CDR1 is SGDLS and CDR2 YYNGEE. CDR3 length equals 14 residues. The germline V and J ends were trimmed by 4 bases and 2 bases, with 10 bases remaining between them. In nucleotides, the CDR3 is TGTGCCAGCAGCCCAGGGAATGCTGGAAACACCATATATTTT. It is translated as CASSPGNAGNTIYF.

The genes are TRBV4-2 and TRBJ1-5, with D perhaps TRBD1 (5 bases). Per the germline V gene, CDR1 is LGHNA and CDR2 is YNFKEQ. V was shortened by 0 bases and J by 7 bases, with 10 bases between the two germline ends. This CDR3 is built from 14 residues. This chain's CDR3 is CASSQDAGSQPQHF. The CDR3 nucleotides read TGTGCCAGCAGCCAAGATGCAGGGAGCCAGCCCCAGCATTTT.

This clone was picked up a small number of times. The rearrangement joins TRBV9 to TRBJ2-1; 7 positions agree with TRBD1. The CDR3 loop spans 18 amino acids. V lost 0 bases to trimming and J lost 6 bases; unmatched junction nucleotides: 15. Germline assignment: CDR1 SGDLS and CDR2 YYNGEE. CDR3 protein: CASSVATAGGGFPNEQFF. Written as DNA, the CDR3 is TGTGCCAGCAGCGTAGCTACGGCAGGGGGTGGGTTTCCCAATGAGCAGTTCTTC.

This clone was observed a handful of times. The chain couples TRBV9 to TRBJ2-4; D might be TRBD2 (6 bases). The V gene's germline CDR1 is SGDLS and CDR2 YYNGEE. Trimming took 3 bases from V and 3 from J, leaving 10 bases between them. This CDR3 contains 14 residues. In DNA form, the CDR3 reads TGTGCCAGCAGCGGACCGGAGGGCAAAAACATTCAGTACTTC. Its protein is CASSGPEGKNIQYF.

The chain is built from TRBV4-3 and TRBJ1-2; 7 nucleotides agree with TRBD1. The CDR3 contains 16 residues. The V segment lost 0 bases and the J segment 4 bases; nucleotides outside the gene matches: 8. Germline V gene lookup returns CDR1 LGHNA and CDR2 YSLEER. The CDR3 region has the DNA TGCGCCAGCAGCCAAGACACGACAGGGCTTAGCTATGGCTACACCTTC. The encoded protein is CASSQDTTGLSYGYTF.

The CDR3 here is CASSSRGSNQPQHF. CDR3 DNA: TGTGCCAGCAGTTCCAGGGGGAGCAATCAGCCCCAGCATTTT. This chain connects TRBV27 to TRBJ1-5; 7 bases align to TRBD1. With 4 bases clipped from V and 1 base from J, the junction kept 1 base outside the gene matches. The CDR3 has 14 amino acids. Germline V gene data show CDR1 as MNHEY and CDR2 as SMNVEV (reference sequence).

V and J are TRBV19 and TRBJ2-3; maybe TRBD1 (5 bases). The CDR3 is 15 residues long. V was cut by 9 bases and J by 0 bases, with 16 bases left in between. The germline V gene has CDR1 LNHDA and CDR2 SQIVND (reference sequence). The CDR3 DNA sequence: TGTGCCAGCCGAATAACAGGCGATAGCACAGATACGCAGTATTTT. Protein: CASRITGDSTDTQYF.

In its sample, this clone was seen a few times. This sequence joins TRBV10-3 and TRBJ2-5; D is possibly TRBD1 or TRBD2 (6 bases each). The length of the CDR3 is 14 residues. V gave up 2 bases and J gave up 9 bases, with 16 bases separating them. The germline CDR1 and CDR2 sequences are ENHRY and SYGVKD. The CDR3 DNA follows: TGTGCCATCAGTGAGAGGGGGGCCGCCGGGGCCCAGTACTTC. Translating gives CAISERGAAGAQYF.

This clone came up a few times. In the same sample, other DNA sequences code for this CDR3. The chain is built from TRBV7-9 and TRBJ2-3, with D perhaps TRBD1 (6 bases). The CDR3 contains 14 residues. Trimming left V 3 bases short and J 1 base short, with 8 bases between. Looked up from germline, CDR1 is SEHNR and CDR2 is FQNEAQ (reference sequence). The CDR3 DNA follows: TGTGCCAGCAGCTTGGGGGCTGGCACAGATACGCAGTATTTT. Translated: CASSLGAGTDTQYF.

The gene calls are TRBV18 and TRBJ2-3; D may be TRBD1 or TRBD2 (5 bases each). In germline, CDR1 is KGHSH, CDR2 LQKENI. Trimming stripped 4 bases from V and 0 bases from J, with 11 bases between. The CDR3 runs to 15 residues. The CDR3 nucleotides read TGTGCCAGCTCACTCCGGGACCCTAGCACAGATACGCAGTATTTT. Translated, it gives CASSLRDPSTDTQYF.

This clone was picked up a small number of times. The V and J genes are TRBV4-3 and TRBJ2-7, with D possibly being TRBD2 (5 bases). V gave up 6 bases and J gave up 0 bases, with 15 bases separating them. Germline V gene lookup returns CDR1 LGHNA and CDR2 YSLEER. This CDR3 is 15 amino acids long. CDR3 loop: CASSQEVKSSYEQYF. CDR3 sequence (DNA): TGCGCCAGCAGTCAGGAGGTGAAAAGCTCCTACGAGCAGTACTTC.

With regard to this clone: In the same sample, other DNA sequences code for this CDR3. The chain combines TRBV7-2 with TRBJ1-2; D is ambiguous. Trimming cost V 4 bases and J 5 bases, with 8 bases left between them. Germline-derived CDR1 and CDR2 are SGHTA and FQGNSA. This CDR3 comprises 12 residues. CDR3 sequence: CASSSSGYGYTF. The CDR3 DNA reads as TGTGCCAGCAGCTCCTCAGGATATGGCTACACCTTC.

V usage is TRBV7-2 and J usage is TRBJ1-5, with TRBD1 matching 11 bases. This CDR3 is 14 amino acids long. Germline lookup yields CDR1 SGHTA and CDR2 FQGNSA. Losses at the gene ends were 8 bases for V and 8 bases for J; bases not matched to a gene: 8. The CDR3 nucleotides are TGTGCCAGCTCTGGGACAGGGGGTTTGAAGCCCCAGCATTTT. Translated: CASSGTGGLKPQHF.

This clone was detected a few times. J is TRBJ2-1 and V is TRBV7-2; D gene unclear. This CDR3 is built from 14 residues. Germline CDR1 is SGHTA and CDR2 is FQGNSA. V lost 3 bases and J 1 base, leaving 7 bases between the germline ends. CDR3 nucleotide sequence: TGTGCCAGCAGCTTTGACGGGTCCTACAATGAGCAGTTCTTC. Its protein product is CASSFDGSYNEQFF.

The chain carries TRBV28 and TRBJ1-6; D uncertain. The CDR3 is made up of 14 amino acids. The V gene's germline CDR1 is MDHEN and CDR2 SYDVKM. Trimming stripped 6 bases from V and 7 bases from J, with 13 bases between. CDR3 bases: TGTGCCAGCAGGGGCTTTCTCGGGAATTCACCCCTCCACTTT. Translated: CASRGFLGNSPLHF.

This clone was counted between two and nine times. The chain uses TRBV5-4 and TRBJ1-2; D is perhaps TRBD1 (5 bases). The CDR3 consists of 15 residues. Trimming cost V 4 bases and J 0 bases, with 13 bases left between them. The germline V gene has CDR1 SGHNT and CDR2 YYREEE (reference sequence). CDR3 residues: CASSPGQGTNYGYTF. CDR3 nucleotide sequence: TGTGCCAGCAGCCCAGGCCAGGGTACTAACTATGGCTACACCTTC.

This chain links TRBV6-6 with TRBJ2-2; D unclear. The CDR3 consists of 12 residues. Germline CDR1 is MNHNY and CDR2 is SVGAGI (reference sequence). Trimming left V 10 bases short and J 5 bases short, with 11 bases between. The chain's CDR3 is CAIGRSTGELFF. CDR3 bases: TGTGCCATCGGCCGATCTACCGGGGAGCTGTTTTTT.

V and J are TRBV7-2 and TRBJ2-1, with 7 bases identical to TRBD1. V lost 5 bases to trimming and J lost 9 bases; unmatched junction nucleotides: 16. Germline CDR1 reads SGHTA; CDR2 reads FQGNSA. The CDR3 spans 16 residues. This chain's CDR3 is CASSPQTGLLLSEQFF. The CDR3 DNA sequence: TGTGCCAGCAGCCCTCAGACAGGGCTCCTTCTGAGTGAGCAGTTCTTC.